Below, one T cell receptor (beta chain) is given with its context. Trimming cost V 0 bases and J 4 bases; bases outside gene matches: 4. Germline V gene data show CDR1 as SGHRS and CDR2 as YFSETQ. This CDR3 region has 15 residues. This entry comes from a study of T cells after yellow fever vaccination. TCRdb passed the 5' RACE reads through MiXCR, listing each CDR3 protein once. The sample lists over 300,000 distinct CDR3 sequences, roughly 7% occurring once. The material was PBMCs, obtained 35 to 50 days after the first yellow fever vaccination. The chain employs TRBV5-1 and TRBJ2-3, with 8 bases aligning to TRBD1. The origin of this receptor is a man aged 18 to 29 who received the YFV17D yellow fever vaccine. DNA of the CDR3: TGCGCCAGCAGCTTGGAGGACAGGGCCTCAGATACGCAGTATTTT. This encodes CASSLEDRASDTQYF.